These 3 T cell receptor beta chains originate from one sample sequenced in a study of blood T cell repertoires in COVID-19. Produced via immunoSEQ multiplex PCR; TCRdb's table is partial and in-frame only. This table holds approximately 250,000 clones, 80% to 95% found once. The specimen sequenced was PBMCs or T cells enriched from blood (not recorded which). The source is a man aged 35 to 55 who had been exposed to COVID-19.

The chain joins TRBV24-1 to TRBJ1-4; 8 positions match TRBD1. In germline, CDR1 is KGHDR, CDR2 SFDVKD. CDR3 length: 15 residues. With V trimmed by 4 bases and J by 5 bases, 5 bases remained unmatched. CDR3 DNA: TGTGCCACCAGTGACCCTACAGGGGGAAATGAAAAACTGTTTTTT. The encoded protein is CATSDPTGGNEKLFF.

This chain connects TRBV30 to TRBJ2-1; 8 positions match TRBD2. This CDR3 spans 16 amino acids. V lost 0 bases to trimming and J lost 3 bases; unmatched junction nucleotides: 7. Germline V gene lookup returns CDR1 GTSNPN and CDR2 SVGIG (reference sequence). The CDR3 loop is CAWSVLGTSIYNEQFF. The DNA of the CDR3 is TGTGCCTGGAGTGTACTAGGGACTAGTATCTACAATGAGCAGTTCTTC.

The J gene is TRBJ2-2, the V gene TRBV4-3; 9 nucleotides match TRBD2. With V trimmed by 2 bases and J by 1 base, 2 bases remained unmatched. This CDR3 has 16 amino acids. CDR1 and CDR2 from the germline V gene are LGHNA and YSLEER. The CDR3 DNA reads TGCGCCAGCAGCCAACAGACTAGCGGGAACACCGGGGAGCTGTTTTTT. Protein product: CASSQQTSGNTGELFF.